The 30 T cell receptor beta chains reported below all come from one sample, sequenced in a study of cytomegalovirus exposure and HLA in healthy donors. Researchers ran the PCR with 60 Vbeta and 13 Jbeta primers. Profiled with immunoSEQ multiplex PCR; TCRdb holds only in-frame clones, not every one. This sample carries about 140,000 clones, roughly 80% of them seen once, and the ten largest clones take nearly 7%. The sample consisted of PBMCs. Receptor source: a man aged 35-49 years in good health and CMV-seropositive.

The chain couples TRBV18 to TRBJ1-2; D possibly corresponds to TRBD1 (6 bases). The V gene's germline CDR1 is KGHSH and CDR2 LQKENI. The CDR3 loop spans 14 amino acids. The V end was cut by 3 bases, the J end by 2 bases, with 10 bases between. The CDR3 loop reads CASSPTGINYGYTF. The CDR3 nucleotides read TGTGCCAGCTCACCGACAGGTATAAACTATGGCTACACCTTC. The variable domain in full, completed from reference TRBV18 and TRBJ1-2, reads NAGVMQNPRHLVRRRGQEARLRCSPMKGHSHVYWYRQLPEEGLKFMVYLQKENIIDESGMPKERFSAEFPKEGPSILRIQQVVRGDSAAYFCASSPTGINYGYTFGSGTRLTVV.

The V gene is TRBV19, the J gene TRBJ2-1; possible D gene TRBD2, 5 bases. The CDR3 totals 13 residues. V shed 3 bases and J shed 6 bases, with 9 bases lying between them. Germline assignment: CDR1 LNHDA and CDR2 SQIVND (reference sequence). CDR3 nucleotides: TGTGCCAGTAGTATCCGGGGTGGCAATGAGCAGTTCTTC. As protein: CASSIRGGNEQFF.

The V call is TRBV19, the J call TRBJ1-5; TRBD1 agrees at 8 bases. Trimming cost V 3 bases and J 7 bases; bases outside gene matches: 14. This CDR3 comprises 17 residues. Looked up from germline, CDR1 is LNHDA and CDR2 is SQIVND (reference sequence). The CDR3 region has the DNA TGTGCCAGTAGTATTGCCAGGGGGCCCCAGATATCCCAGCCCCAGCATTTT. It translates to CASSIARGPQISQPQHF.

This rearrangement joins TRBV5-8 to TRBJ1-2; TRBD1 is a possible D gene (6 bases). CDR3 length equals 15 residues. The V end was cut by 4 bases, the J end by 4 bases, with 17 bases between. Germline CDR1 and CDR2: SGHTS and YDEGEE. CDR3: CASSAPSSGVYGYTF. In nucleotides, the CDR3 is TGTGCCAGCAGCGCTCCCTCCTCAGGGGTCTATGGCTACACCTTC.

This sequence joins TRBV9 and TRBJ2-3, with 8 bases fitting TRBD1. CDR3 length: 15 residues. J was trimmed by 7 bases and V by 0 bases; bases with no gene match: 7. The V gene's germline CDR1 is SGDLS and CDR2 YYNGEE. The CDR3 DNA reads TGTGCCAGCAGCGTAGGGACAGGGTCGTCAAATACGCAGTATTTT. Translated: CASSVGTGSSNTQYF.

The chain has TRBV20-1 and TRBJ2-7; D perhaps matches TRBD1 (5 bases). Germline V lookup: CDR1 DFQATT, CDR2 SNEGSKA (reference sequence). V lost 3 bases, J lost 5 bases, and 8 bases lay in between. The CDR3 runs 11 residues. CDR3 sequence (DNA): TGCAGTGCTAGCAGGGTGGACGAGCAGTACTTC. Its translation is CSASRVDEQYF.

The DNA for the CDR3 is TGTGCCAGCAGCTTCGGCCTAGGGGGAACCGGGGAGCTGTTTTTT. It translates to CASSFGLGGTGELFF. The rearrangement links TRBV7-9 to TRBJ2-2, with D possibly matching TRBD1 (6 bases). The CDR3 is made up of 15 amino acids. Germline CDR1 reads SEHNR; CDR2 reads FQNEAQ (reference sequence). The V end lost 3 bases, the J end lost 5 bases, and 13 bases lay between the germline ends.

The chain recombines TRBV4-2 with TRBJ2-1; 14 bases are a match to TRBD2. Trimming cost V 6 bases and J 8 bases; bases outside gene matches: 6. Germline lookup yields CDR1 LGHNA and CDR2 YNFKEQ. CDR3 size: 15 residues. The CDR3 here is CASRRGTSGSHEQFF. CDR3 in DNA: TGTGCCAGCAGGAGAGGGACTAGCGGGAGCCATGAGCAGTTCTTC.

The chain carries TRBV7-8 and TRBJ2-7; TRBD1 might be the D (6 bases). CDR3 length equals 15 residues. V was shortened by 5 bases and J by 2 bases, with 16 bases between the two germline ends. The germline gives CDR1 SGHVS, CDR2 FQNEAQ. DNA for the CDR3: TGTGCCAGCAGCCCGGACAGAATAATCCCCTACGAGCAGTACTTC. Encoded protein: CASSPDRIIPYEQYF.

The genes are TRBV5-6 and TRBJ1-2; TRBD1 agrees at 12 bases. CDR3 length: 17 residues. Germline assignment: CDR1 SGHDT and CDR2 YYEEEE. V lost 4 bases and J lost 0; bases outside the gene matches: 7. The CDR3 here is CASSAGTGGLANYGYTF. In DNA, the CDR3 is TGTGCCAGCAGCGCCGGGACAGGGGGCTTGGCTAACTATGGCTACACCTTC.

Written as DNA, the CDR3 is TGTGCCAGCAGGAACAGGGGAGACGAGCAGTACTTC. Translating it yields CASRNRGDEQYF. V is TRBV27 and J is TRBJ2-7, with 7 bases aligning to TRBD1. Germline CDR1 and CDR2: MNHEY and SMNVEV (reference sequence). The length of the CDR3 is 12 residues. With 6 bases clipped from V and 5 bases from J, the junction kept 4 bases outside the gene matches.

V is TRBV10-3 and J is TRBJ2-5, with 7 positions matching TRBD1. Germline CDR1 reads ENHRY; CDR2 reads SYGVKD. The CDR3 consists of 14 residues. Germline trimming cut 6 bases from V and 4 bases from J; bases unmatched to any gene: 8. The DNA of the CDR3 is TGTGCCATCAGATCCGACAGGGCGGGAGAGACCCAGTACTTC. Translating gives CAIRSDRAGETQYF.

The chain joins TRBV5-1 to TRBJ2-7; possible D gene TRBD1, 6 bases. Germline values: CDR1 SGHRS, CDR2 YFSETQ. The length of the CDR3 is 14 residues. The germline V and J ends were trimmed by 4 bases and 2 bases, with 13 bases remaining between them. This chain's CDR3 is CASSLNRAPYEQYF. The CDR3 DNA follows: TGCGCCAGCAGCCTAAACAGGGCCCCCTACGAGCAGTACTTC.

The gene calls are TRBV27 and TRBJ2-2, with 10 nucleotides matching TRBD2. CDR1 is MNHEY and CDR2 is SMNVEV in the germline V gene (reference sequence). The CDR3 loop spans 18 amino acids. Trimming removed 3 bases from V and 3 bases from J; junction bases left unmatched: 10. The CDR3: CASSFAGTSEYYTGELFF. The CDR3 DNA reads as TGTGCCAGCAGTTTTGCCGGGACTAGCGAGTACTACACCGGGGAGCTGTTTTTT.

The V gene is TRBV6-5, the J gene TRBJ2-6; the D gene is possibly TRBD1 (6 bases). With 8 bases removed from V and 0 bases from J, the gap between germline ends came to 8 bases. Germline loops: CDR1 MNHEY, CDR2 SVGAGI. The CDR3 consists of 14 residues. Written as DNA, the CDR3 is TGTGCCAGCCAAGGGGGCTCTGGGGCCAACGTCCTGACTTTC. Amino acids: CASQGGSGANVLTF.

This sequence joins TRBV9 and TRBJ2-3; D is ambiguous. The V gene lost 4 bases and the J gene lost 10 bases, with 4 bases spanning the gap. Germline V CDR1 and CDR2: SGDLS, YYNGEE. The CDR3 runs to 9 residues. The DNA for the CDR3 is TGTGCCAGCAGCCCGGCGCAGTATTTT. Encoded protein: CASSPAQYF.

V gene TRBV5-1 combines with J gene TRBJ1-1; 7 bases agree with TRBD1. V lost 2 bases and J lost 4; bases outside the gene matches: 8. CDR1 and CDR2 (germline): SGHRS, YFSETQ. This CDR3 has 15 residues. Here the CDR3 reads CASSLGGTPSTEAFF. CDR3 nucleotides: TGCGCCAGCAGCTTAGGGGGCACCCCGAGCACTGAAGCTTTCTTT.

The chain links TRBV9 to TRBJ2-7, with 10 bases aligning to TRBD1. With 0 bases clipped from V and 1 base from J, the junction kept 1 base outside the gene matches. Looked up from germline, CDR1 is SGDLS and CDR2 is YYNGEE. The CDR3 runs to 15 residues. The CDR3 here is CASSVGQGASYEQYF. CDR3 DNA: TGTGCCAGCAGCGTAGGACAGGGGGCGTCCTACGAGCAGTACTTC.

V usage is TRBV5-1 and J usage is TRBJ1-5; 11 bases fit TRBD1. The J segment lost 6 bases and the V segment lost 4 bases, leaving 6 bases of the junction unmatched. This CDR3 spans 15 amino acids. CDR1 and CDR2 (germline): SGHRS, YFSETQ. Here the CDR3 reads CASSRSGTGGQPQHF. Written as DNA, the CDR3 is TGCGCCAGCAGCAGGAGTGGGACAGGGGGTCAGCCCCAGCATTTT.

The CDR3: CSVDSISSGDSYNEQFF. The CDR3 nucleotides are TGCAGCGTTGACTCTATCTCTAGCGGGGACTCGTACAATGAGCAGTTCTTC. This chain connects TRBV29-1 to TRBJ2-1; 9 bases line up with TRBD2. Germline loops: CDR1 SQVTM, CDR2 ANQGSEA. V trimming: 3 bases; J trimming: 4 bases; junction bases outside the gene matches: 13. The CDR3 loop spans 17 amino acids.

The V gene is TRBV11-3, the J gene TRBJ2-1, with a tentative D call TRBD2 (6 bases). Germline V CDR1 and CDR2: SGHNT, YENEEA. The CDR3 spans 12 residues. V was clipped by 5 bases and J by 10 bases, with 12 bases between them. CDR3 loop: CASSPWEEEQFF. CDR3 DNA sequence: TGTGCCAGCAGCCCTTGGGAGGAAGAGCAGTTCTTC.

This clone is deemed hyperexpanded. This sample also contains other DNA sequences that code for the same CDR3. The chain's CDR3 is CASSYLGQGAGGYTF. CDR3 in DNA: TGTGCCAGCAGTTACTTAGGACAGGGGGCAGGTGGCTACACCTTC. The rearrangement links TRBV6-5 to TRBJ1-2, with 11 bases lining up with TRBD1. The germline CDR1 and CDR2 sequences are MNHEY and SVGAGI. The CDR3 extends over 15 amino acids. The V gene end was trimmed by 1 base and the J gene end by 7 bases; junction bases not matched to a gene: 5.

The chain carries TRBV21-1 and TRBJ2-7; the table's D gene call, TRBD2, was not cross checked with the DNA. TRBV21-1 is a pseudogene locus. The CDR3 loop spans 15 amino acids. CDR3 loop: CASSTSTSAHYEQYF. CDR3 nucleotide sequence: TGTGCCAGCAGCACCTCGACTAGCGCTCACTACGAGCAGTACTTC.

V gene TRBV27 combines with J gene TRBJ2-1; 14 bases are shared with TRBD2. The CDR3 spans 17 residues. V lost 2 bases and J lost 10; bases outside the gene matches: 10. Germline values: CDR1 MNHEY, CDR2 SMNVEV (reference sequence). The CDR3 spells CASSLGTSGGLHLEQFF. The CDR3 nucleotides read TGTGCCAGCAGTTTAGGGACTAGCGGGGGCCTACACTTAGAGCAGTTCTTC.

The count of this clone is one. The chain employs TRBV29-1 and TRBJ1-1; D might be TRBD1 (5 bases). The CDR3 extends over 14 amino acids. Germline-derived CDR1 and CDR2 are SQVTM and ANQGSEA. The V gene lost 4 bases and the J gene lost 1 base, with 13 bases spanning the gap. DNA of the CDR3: TGCAGCGTTGTGCGGGACGGCTCGAACACTGAAGCTTTCTTT. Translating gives CSVVRDGSNTEAFF.

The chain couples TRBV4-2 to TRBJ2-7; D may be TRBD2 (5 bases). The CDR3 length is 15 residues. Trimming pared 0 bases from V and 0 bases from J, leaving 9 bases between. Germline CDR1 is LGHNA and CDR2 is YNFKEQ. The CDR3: CASSQDSAGSYEQYF. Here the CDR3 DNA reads TGTGCCAGCAGCCAAGATTCGGCGGGCTCCTACGAGCAGTACTTC.

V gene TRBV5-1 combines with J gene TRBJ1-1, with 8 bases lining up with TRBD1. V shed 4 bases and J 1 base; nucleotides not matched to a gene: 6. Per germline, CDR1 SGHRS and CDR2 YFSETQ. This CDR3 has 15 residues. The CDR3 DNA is TGCGCCAGCAGCATGCGGACAGGGAAGAACACTGAAGCTTTCTTT. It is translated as CASSMRTGKNTEAFF.

In DNA form, the CDR3 reads TGTGCCAGTAAAGGAGGTGCGGGGCGCAGCTACGAGCAGTACTTC. It translates to CASKGGAGRSYEQYF. The V gene is TRBV19, the J gene TRBJ2-7, with D tentatively TRBD2 (6 bases). Germline CDR1 reads LNHDA; CDR2 reads SQIVND (reference sequence). The germline V and J ends were trimmed by 7 bases and 3 bases, with 19 bases remaining between them. The CDR3 extends over 15 amino acids.

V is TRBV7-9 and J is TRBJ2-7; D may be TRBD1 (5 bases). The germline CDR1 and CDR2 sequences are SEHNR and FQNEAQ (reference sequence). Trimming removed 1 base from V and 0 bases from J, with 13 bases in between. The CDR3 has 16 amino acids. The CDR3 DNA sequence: TGTGCCAGCAGCTTAGTCGCAGGGCCTATCTCCTACGAGCAGTACTTC. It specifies CASSLVAGPISYEQYF.

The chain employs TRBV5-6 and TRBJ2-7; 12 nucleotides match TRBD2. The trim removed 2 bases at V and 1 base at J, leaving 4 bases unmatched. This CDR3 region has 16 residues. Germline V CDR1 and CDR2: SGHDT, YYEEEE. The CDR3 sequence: CASSLGTSGRSYEQYF. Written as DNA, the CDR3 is TGTGCCAGCAGCTTAGGTACTAGCGGGAGGTCCTACGAGCAGTACTTC.